What follows are 9 T cell receptor beta chains derived from one specimen sequenced in a study of OX40 agonist ivuxolimab in advanced cancers. Data came from immunoSEQ multiplex PCR; TCRdb stores just in-frame clones and leaves some out. The sample contains about 70,000 clones, 88% of which appear only once. The material was CD4+ or CD8+ T cells sorted from blood, obtained in a trial of the OX40 agonist ivuxolimab. The receptors come from an adult with an advanced solid tumor such as melanoma, head and neck, liver or kidney cancer.

The chain is built from TRBV2 and TRBJ1-5; a weak D match, TRBD1 (5 bases). V was trimmed by 1 base and J by 5 bases, leaving 12 bases between them. The CDR3 runs to 15 residues. Germline V gene sequence: CDR1 SNHLY, CDR2 FYNNEI. Here the CDR3 reads CASSEGQLTYQPQHF. The CDR3, as DNA: TGTGCCAGCAGTGAAGGACAGCTTACTTATCAGCCCCAGCATTTT.

The chain has TRBV5-1 and TRBJ2-1, with TRBD2 identical over 8 bases. Germline V gene lookup returns CDR1 SGHRS and CDR2 YFSETQ. The CDR3 covers 15 residues. Trimming cost V 2 bases and J 3 bases; bases outside gene matches: 4. CDR3 in DNA: TGCGCCAGCAGCTTTTTAGCGGGAAACTACAATGAGCAGTTCTTC. Protein: CASSFLAGNYNEQFF.

This chain links TRBV10-3 with TRBJ2-7; D unclear. The CDR3 extends over 14 amino acids. Trimming stripped 3 bases from V and 6 bases from J, with 15 bases between. Germline V lookup: CDR1 ENHRY, CDR2 SYGVKD. The CDR3 loop reads CAISDPNGPFEQYF. Here the CDR3 DNA reads TGTGCCATCAGTGATCCGAATGGGCCTTTCGAGCAGTACTTC.

This clone was counted only a few times. The chain links TRBV7-3 to TRBJ1-6; D unresolved. V lost 4 bases and J lost 13, with 11 bases in between. CDR3 length equals 12 residues. The V gene's germline CDR1 is SGHTA and CDR2 FQGTGA. This CDR3 is CASSSGGGPLHF. Written as DNA, the CDR3 is TGTGCCAGCAGCTCCGGAGGAGGCCCCCTCCACTTT.

V is TRBV27 and J is TRBJ2-1, with D unresolved. Between the trimmed V and J ends, which lost 7 bases and 9 bases, there was a span of 19 bases. Germline V gene lookup returns CDR1 MNHEY and CDR2 SMNVEV (reference sequence). The CDR3 extends over 14 amino acids. The CDR3 DNA is TGTGCCAGCACCGAGAGGCCTGCCCGTGGTGAGCAGTTCTTC. Amino acids: CASTERPARGEQFF.

The chain couples TRBV6-5 to TRBJ1-2; D is unclear. Trimming shortened V by 2 bases and J by 2 bases, and 9 bases separated the two germline ends. The CDR3 runs 14 residues. CDR1 is MNHEY and CDR2 is SVGAGI in the germline V gene. The CDR3 DNA reads as TGTGCCAGCAGTTACACCGGGCGGAACTATGGCTACACCTTC. Its protein is CASSYTGRNYGYTF.

V gene TRBV11-2 combines with J gene TRBJ1-2, with D uncertain. There are 13 residues in the CDR3. Germline CDR1 SGHAT, CDR2 FQNNGV. V was clipped by 5 bases and J by 8 bases, with 15 bases between them. CDR3 sequence: CASSKIPRGGYTF. CDR3 in DNA: TGTGCCAGCAGCAAAATCCCCCGGGGAGGCTACACCTTC.

The DNA for the CDR3 is TGTGCCAGCAGTCCTGCATGGGAAGTAGTCGACACCATATATTTT. It encodes CASSPAWEVVDTIYF. The chain combines TRBV7-2 with TRBJ1-3; D gene uncertain. The CDR3 loop spans 15 amino acids. Germline CDR1 SGHTA, CDR2 FQGNSA. With 6 bases removed from V and 8 bases from J, the gap between germline ends came to 20 bases.

CDR3 nucleotides: TGTGCCAGCAGTCACACGGGTACGCAGTATTTT. Protein product: CASSHTGTQYF. The chain has TRBV6-5 and TRBJ2-3; D not certain. V lost 5 bases and J 8 bases, leaving 8 bases between the germline ends. The CDR3 extends over 11 amino acids. Germline lookup yields CDR1 MNHEY and CDR2 SVGAGI.